This T cell receptor (beta chain) was documented in a study of T cells after yellow fever vaccination. Germline CDR1 KGHSH, CDR2 LQKENI. The CDR3 runs 15 residues. V was trimmed by 3 bases and J by 6 bases, leaving 18 bases between them. Only a few counts were recorded for this clonotype. The antigen is unknown. General observations from the study: Post-booster samples contained most primary-vaccination clones (around 96% CD4, about 90% CD8).

A universal primer site and UMIs were added as TCR cDNA was made by 5'RACE template switching. TCRdb analysed the 5' RACE reads with MiXCR anew, one entry per CDR3 protein. This sample has 250,000 or so distinct CDR3 sequences; 6.9% occur once, and the top ten carry about 0.85%. V usage is TRBV18 and J usage is TRBJ2-7; D gene ambiguous. The receptor was isolated from a man younger than 45 who received the YFV17D yellow fever vaccine. The sample in question was CD4+ T cells sorted from PBMCs, obtained 15 days after the yellow fever booster vaccination. The CDR3 DNA is TGTGCCAGCTCACCCCCGGGTCTCTACGAGCCCGAGCAGTACTTC. Translating gives CASSPPGLYEPEQYF.